This is a list of T cell receptor beta chains from one sample in a study of T cell clonotyping in hematopoietic cell transplantation. Assay used: immunoSEQ multiplex PCR; TCRdb lists only in-frame clones, some missing. The data show 60,000 to 75,000 clones, 94% seen once. The sample taken for sequencing was peripheral blood mononuclear cells. The receptors come from a man aged 50 to 60 in good health. Some clones in this sample may be carry-over from other donors' samples. Each CDR3 is given with its conserved first and last residue. D genes are given only for firm matches. Only some rows state a clone size, as once, few, many or a class for expanded clones.

>10|NA|NA|TRBJ1-1|TRBV2
CASSPFAAFF
TGTGCCAGCAGTCCCTTCGCGGCTTTCTTT
>15|NA|NA|TRBJ1-5|TRBV2
CASTLSGTVNQPQHF
TGTGCCAGCACCCTCTCAGGGACGGTCAATCAGCCCCAGCATTTT
>14|NA|NA|TRBJ1-1|TRBV7-2
CASSLDRMNTEAFF
TGTGCCAGCAGCTTAGACAGGATGAACACTGAAGCTTTCTTT
>16|TRBD2|NA|TRBJ2-2|TRBV9
CASSGSGTVTSGELFF
TGTGCCAGCAGCGGTAGCGGGACGGTAACTTCCGGGGAGCTGTTTTTT
>15|TRBD2|NA|TRBJ2-7|TRBV7-3
CASRLAGASSYEQYF
TGTGCCAGCCGATTAGCGGGAGCGAGCTCCTACGAGCAGTACTTC
>14|NA|NA|TRBJ2-2|TRBV29-1
CSVEENRNTGELFF
TGCAGCGTTGAAGAAAACAGGAACACCGGGGAGCTGTTTTTT
>13|NA|NA|TRBJ2-7|TRBV6-1
CASSLNSFYEQYF
TGTGCCAGCAGTTTAAACAGTTTCTACGAGCAGTACTTC
>16|TRBD2|NA|TRBJ2-3|TRBV11-2
CASSPQAGDLADTQYF
TGTGCCAGCAGCCCCCAAGCGGGAGATCTCGCAGATACGCAGTATTTT
>13|TRBD2|NA|TRBJ2-1|TRBV10-3
CAIRGTSGNEQFF
TGTGCCATCAGAGGGACTAGCGGCAATGAGCAGTTCTTC
>13|NA|NA|TRBJ2-1|TRBV9
CASSVGPSLEQFF
TGTGCCAGCAGCGTTGGACCTAGTCTTGAGCAGTTCTTC
>13|NA|NA|TRBJ2-2|TRBV19
CASSITDGGELFF
TGTGCCAGTAGTATAACCGACGGGGGGGAGCTGTTTTTT
>16|NA|NA|TRBJ2-6|TRBV5-5
CASSPRTEPGANVLTF
TGTGCCAGCAGCCCCCGAACAGAACCTGGGGCCAACGTCCTGACTTTC
>16|TRBD2|NA|TRBJ2-1|TRBV10-3
CAISEVTGTSLDEQFF
TGTGCCATCAGTGAAGTGACCGGGACTAGCTTGGATGAGCAGTTCTTC
>14|NA|NA|TRBJ1-1|TRBV27
CASSPRHHGDEAFF
TGTGCCAGCAGTCCGCGACATCATGGGGATGAAGCTTTCTTT
>17|NA|NA|TRBJ1-2|TRBV14
CASSPYRAGRADYGYTF
TGTGCCAGCAGCCCCTATCGGGCGGGGCGTGCGGACTATGGCTACACCTTC
>15|NA|NA|TRBJ1-5|TRBV4-3
CASSPMRSPNQPQHF
TGCGCCAGCAGCCCCATGAGGTCCCCAAATCAGCCCCAGCATTTT
>11|NA|NA|TRBJ2-5|TRBV6-6
CASSSLETQYF
TGTGCCAGCAGTAGTTTAGAGACCCAGTACTTC
>16|NA|NA|TRBJ2-5|TRBV9
CASSVGGLAGQETQYF
TGTGCCAGCAGCGTAGGGGGCCTAGCAGGCCAAGAGACCCAGTACTTC
>14|NA|NA|TRBJ1-2|TRBV5-1
CASSLADFSNGYTF
TGCGCCAGCAGCTTGGCCGACTTCTCCAATGGCTACACCTTC
>13|NA|NA|TRBJ2-4|TRBV2
CASSEAVRGIQYF
TGTGCCAGCAGTGAAGCGGTGAGGGGCATTCAGTACTTC
>17|TRBD2|NA|TRBJ2-3|TRBV11-1
CASSPGLAGPSTDTQYF
TGTGCCAGCAGCCCGGGACTAGCGGGACCCAGCACAGATACGCAGTATTTT
>14|TRBD2|NA|TRBJ2-7|TRBV10-3
CAIGGEGYTYEQYF
TGTGCCATCGGAGGGGAGGGATACACCTACGAGCAGTACTTC
>12|NA|NA|TRBJ2-7|TRBV5-4
CASSLQGDEQYF
TGTGCCAGCAGCTTGCAGGGAGACGAGCAGTACTTC
>13|NA|NA|TRBJ1-4|TRBV2
CASSRIALEKLFF
TGTGCCAGCAGTAGAATAGCGCTTGAAAAACTGTTTTTT
>14|NA|NA|TRBJ1-1|TRBV10-3
CAISDRVMNTEAFF
TGTGCCATCAGTGACAGGGTGATGAACACTGAAGCTTTCTTT
>14|NA|NA|TRBJ2-5|TRBV11-2
CASSPPPGGETQYF
TGTGCCAGCAGCCCACCTCCAGGTGGGGAGACCCAGTACTTC
>11|NA|NA|TRBJ1-2|TRBV6-1
CASGPNYGYTF
TGTGCCAGCGGCCCTAACTATGGCTACACCTTC
>13|NA|NA|TRBJ2-1|TRBV5-1
CASSAGPVDEQFF
TGCGCCAGCAGCGCCGGGCCCGTGGATGAGCAGTTCTTC
>17|TRBD2|NA|TRBJ2-5|TRBV14
CASSQLGSGRARETQYF
TGTGCCAGCAGCCAATTGGGGAGCGGGAGGGCCAGAGAGACCCAGTACTTC
>17|NA|NA|TRBJ2-7|TRBV25-1
CASSSPQGEGRAYEQYF
TGTGCCAGCAGTTCGCCCCAGGGGGAGGGTCGGGCCTACGAGCAGTACTTC
>16|TRBD1|NA|TRBJ2-7|TRBV18
CASSPRDRGSSYEQYF
TGTGCCAGCTCACCGCGGGACAGGGGATCGTCCTACGAGCAGTACTTC
>14|NA|once|TRBJ1-2|TRBV4-3
CASSPGSFSGGYTF
TGCGCCAGCAGCCCTGGTTCATTCAGCGGTGGCTACACCTTC
>12|NA|NA|TRBJ2-5|TRBV19
CASSIPWGTQYF
TGTGCCAGTAGTATTCCCTGGGGGACCCAGTACTTC
>15|NA|NA|TRBJ1-2|TRBV9
CASSENRIANYGYTF
TGTGCCAGCAGCGAAAACAGGATAGCTAACTATGGCTACACCTTC
>17|NA|NA|TRBJ1-5|TRBV2
CASTELPGQPLDQPQHF
TGTGCCAGCACCGAGCTTCCGGGGCAACCGTTGGATCAGCCCCAGCATTTT
>16|TRBD1|NA|TRBJ1-3|TRBV4-2
CASSQRDRPGGNTIYF
TGTGCCAGCAGCCAAAGGGACAGGCCGGGGGGAAACACCATATATTTT
>13|NA|NA|TRBJ2-7|TRBV19
CASSITVSYEQYF
TGTGCCAGTAGTATCACGGTGTCCTACGAGCAGTACTTC
>14|TRBD2|NA|TRBJ2-7|TRBV7-2
CASSLAGLAHEQYF
TGTGCCAGCAGCTTAGCGGGACTAGCGCATGAGCAGTACTTC
>13|NA|NA|TRBJ1-1|TRBV7-2
CASSLAISTEAFF
TGTGCCAGCAGCTTAGCGATTAGCACTGAAGCTTTCTTT
>15|TRBD1|NA|TRBJ1-5|TRBV2
CASSEDRHSNQPQHF
TGTGCCAGCAGCGAGGACAGGCATAGCAATCAGCCCCAGCATTTT